These T cell receptor beta chains were read from a single sample in a study of control samples from healthy donors and cancer patients. The method was immunoSEQ multiplex PCR; TCRdb's version includes in-frame clones alone and lacks a portion of them. The sample contains more than 85,000 clones, about nine tenths of which appear only once. Sequences were obtained from blood. The receptor set was obtained from a human donor in good health. The donor label of this sample is uncertain. Each CDR3 is given with its conserved first and last residue. The order of the fields is clone size, D gene, J gene, V gene, CDR3 protein, CDR3 DNA. The D gene is left open where the match is weak. Expanded clones are given a class, and other clones once, few, many or no size at all.

clone size: NA; D gene: NA; J gene: TRBJ2-2; V gene: TRBV6-1; CDR3 protein: CASSESEVESAELFF; CDR3 DNA: TGTGCCAGCAGTGAATCCGAGGTTGAGTCGGCGGAGCTGTTTTTT
clone size: NA; D gene: NA; J gene: TRBJ1-1; V gene: TRBV18; CDR3 protein: CASSPGRAEIAFF; CDR3 DNA: TGTGCCAGCTCACCAGGACGAGCCGAGATAGCTTTCTTT
clone size: NA; D gene: TRBD2; J gene: TRBJ2-5; V gene: TRBV2; CDR3 protein: CASKGGRTSRETQYF; CDR3 DNA: TGTGCCAGCAAGGGGGGGAGGACTAGCCGGGAGACCCAGTACTTC
clone size: once; D gene: NA; J gene: TRBJ2-5; V gene: TRBV10-3; CDR3 protein: CAISEGQLVGETQYF; CDR3 DNA: TGTGCCATCAGTGAGGGGCAACTAGTGGGGGAGACCCAGTACTTC
clone size: NA; D gene: TRBD1; J gene: TRBJ2-3; V gene: TRBV5-6; CDR3 protein: CASSLYGDRGTDTQYF; CDR3 DNA: TGTGCCAGCAGCTTGTACGGGGACAGGGGCACAGATACGCAGTATTTT
clone size: NA; D gene: NA; J gene: TRBJ1-6; V gene: TRBV10-1; CDR3 protein: CASSESPGHNSPLHF; CDR3 DNA: TGCGCCAGCAGTGAGTCCCCAGGACATAATTCACCCCTCCACTTT
clone size: NA; D gene: NA; J gene: TRBJ2-4; V gene: TRBV30; CDR3 protein: CAWSVTVGNIQYF; CDR3 DNA: TGTGCCTGGAGTGTTACGGTGGGGAACATTCAGTACTTC
clone size: NA; D gene: TRBD2; J gene: TRBJ2-1; V gene: TRBV5-5; CDR3 protein: CASLPSSGGAHNEQFF; CDR3 DNA: TGTGCCAGCTTACCCTCTAGCGGGGGGGCGCATAATGAGCAGTTCTTC
clone size: once; D gene: NA; J gene: TRBJ2-6; V gene: TRBV6-1; CDR3 protein: CASSEGAGANVLTF; CDR3 DNA: TGTGCCAGCAGTGAAGGGGCCGGGGCCAACGTCCTGACTTTC
clone size: NA; D gene: TRBD2; J gene: TRBJ2-5; V gene: TRBV30; CDR3 protein: CAGEGERGDPNQETQYF; CDR3 DNA: TGTGCCGGGGAAGGGGAGCGGGGGGACCCCAACCAAGAGACCCAGTACTTC
clone size: NA; D gene: NA; J gene: TRBJ1-2; V gene: TRBV5-6; CDR3 protein: CASSLIGEFNYGYTF; CDR3 DNA: TGTGCCAGCAGCTTGATCGGAGAGTTTAACTATGGCTACACCTTC
clone size: NA; D gene: TRBD1; J gene: TRBJ1-2; V gene: TRBV13; CDR3 protein: CASSLYGTGNYGYTF; CDR3 DNA: TGTGCCAGCAGCTTATACGGGACAGGGAACTATGGCTACACCTTC
clone size: NA; D gene: NA; J gene: TRBJ1-5; V gene: TRBV6-2/TRBV6-3; CDR3 protein: CASSLLGQPQHF; CDR3 DNA: TGTGCCAGCAGCTTACTCGGGCAGCCCCAGCATTTT
clone size: NA; D gene: NA; J gene: TRBJ2-2; V gene: TRBV30; CDR3 protein: CAWSFSVGELFF; CDR3 DNA: TGTGCCTGGAGTTTCAGTGTCGGGGAGCTGTTTTTT
clone size: NA; D gene: NA; J gene: TRBJ2-7; V gene: TRBV27; CDR3 protein: CASSSGTGYEQYF; CDR3 DNA: TGTGCCAGCAGTTCGGGGACGGGCTACGAGCAGTACTTC
clone size: NA; D gene: TRBD1; J gene: TRBJ1-2; V gene: TRBV13; CDR3 protein: CASSYGTGDLYGYTF; CDR3 DNA: TGTGCCAGCAGCTACGGGACAGGGGACCTATATGGCTACACCTTC
clone size: NA; D gene: TRBD1; J gene: TRBJ1-2; V gene: TRBV5-1; CDR3 protein: CASSGQGIYGYTF; CDR3 DNA: TGCGCCAGCTCGGGACAGGGGATCTATGGCTACACCTTC
clone size: NA; D gene: NA; J gene: TRBJ2-3; V gene: TRBV10-3; CDR3 protein: CAIREETDTQYF; CDR3 DNA: TGTGCCATCAGAGAAGAGACAGATACGCAGTATTTT
clone size: NA; D gene: TRBD1; J gene: TRBJ1-2; V gene: TRBV6-4; CDR3 protein: CASSDGTGGAYGYTF; CDR3 DNA: TGTGCCAGCAGTGACGGGACAGGGGGCGCCTATGGCTACACCTTC
clone size: NA; D gene: TRBD2; J gene: TRBJ2-3; V gene: TRBV10-1; CDR3 protein: CASSESSGGETDTQYF; CDR3 DNA: TGCGCCAGCAGTGAGTCTAGCGGGGGAGAGACAGATACGCAGTATTTT
clone size: NA; D gene: TRBD1; J gene: TRBJ1-1; V gene: TRBV3-1/TRBV3-2; CDR3 protein: CASSQGTGGQAFF; CDR3 DNA: TGTGCCAGCAGCCAAGGGACAGGGGGTCAAGCTTTCTTT
clone size: few; D gene: NA; J gene: TRBJ1-1; V gene: TRBV3-1/TRBV3-2; CDR3 protein: CASSQQRGGTEAFF; CDR3 DNA: TGTGCCAGCAGCCAACAGAGGGGAGGCACTGAAGCTTTCTTT
clone size: medium-sized; D gene: NA; J gene: TRBJ1-5; V gene: TRBV25-1; CDR3 protein: CASSGGVSNQPQHF; CDR3 DNA: TGTGCCAGCAGTGGAGGGGTAAGCAATCAGCCCCAGCATTTT
clone size: NA; D gene: NA; J gene: TRBJ1-1; V gene: TRBV15; CDR3 protein: CATSRRRGNTEAFF; CDR3 DNA: TGTGCCACCAGCAGAAGACGGGGGAACACTGAAGCTTTCTTT
clone size: NA; D gene: NA; J gene: TRBJ1-6; V gene: TRBV5-6; CDR3 protein: CASSLRASLFNSPLHF; CDR3 DNA: TGTGCCAGCAGCTTGAGAGCCAGCCTCTTTAATTCACCCCTCCACTTT
clone size: NA; D gene: TRBD2; J gene: TRBJ2-5; V gene: TRBV7-7; CDR3 protein: CASSSSGGPQETQYF; CDR3 DNA: TGTGCCAGCAGTTCTAGCGGGGGGCCCCAAGAGACCCAGTACTTC
clone size: few; D gene: NA; J gene: TRBJ2-7; V gene: TRBV7-9; CDR3 protein: CASSEQISYEQYF; CDR3 DNA: TGTGCCAGCAGCGAACAGATTTCCTACGAGCAGTACTTC
clone size: NA; D gene: NA; J gene: TRBJ1-1; V gene: TRBV10-3; CDR3 protein: CAIVEGSGLNTEAFF; CDR3 DNA: TGTGCCATCGTGGAGGGGTCGGGTTTGAACACTGAAGCTTTCTTT
clone size: NA; D gene: NA; J gene: TRBJ1-3; V gene: TRBV30; CDR3 protein: CAWSLGLAGNTIYF; CDR3 DNA: TGTGCCTGGAGCCTTGGGTTAGCTGGAAACACCATATATTTT
clone size: few; D gene: TRBD2; J gene: TRBJ2-2; V gene: TRBV3-1/TRBV3-2; CDR3 protein: CASSLGGARTGELFF; CDR3 DNA: TGTGCCAGCAGTCTCGGGGGGGCGCGCACCGGGGAGCTGTTTTTT
clone size: NA; D gene: NA; J gene: TRBJ2-1; V gene: TRBV10-3; CDR3 protein: CAITPGVNNEQFF; CDR3 DNA: TGTGCCATCACGCCGGGGGTGAATAATGAGCAGTTCTTC
clone size: once; D gene: NA; J gene: TRBJ1-4; V gene: TRBV6-1; CDR3 protein: CASTEGGVGEKLFF; CDR3 DNA: TGTGCCAGCACTGAAGGAGGGGTCGGAGAAAAACTGTTTTTT
clone size: NA; D gene: NA; J gene: TRBJ1-2; V gene: TRBV7-2; CDR3 protein: CASSQGPDYGYTF; CDR3 DNA: TGTGCCAGCAGCCAAGGACCAGACTATGGCTACACCTTC
clone size: NA; D gene: NA; J gene: TRBJ1-2; V gene: TRBV11-2; CDR3 protein: CASSVIGEGGYTF; CDR3 DNA: TGTGCCAGCAGCGTGATCGGGGAAGGAGGCTACACCTTC
clone size: NA; D gene: NA; J gene: TRBJ1-5; V gene: TRBV30; CDR3 protein: CAWSVGGTVPYSNQPQHF; CDR3 DNA: TGTGCCTGGAGTGTTGGTGGGACCGTCCCGTATAGCAATCAGCCCCAGCATTTT